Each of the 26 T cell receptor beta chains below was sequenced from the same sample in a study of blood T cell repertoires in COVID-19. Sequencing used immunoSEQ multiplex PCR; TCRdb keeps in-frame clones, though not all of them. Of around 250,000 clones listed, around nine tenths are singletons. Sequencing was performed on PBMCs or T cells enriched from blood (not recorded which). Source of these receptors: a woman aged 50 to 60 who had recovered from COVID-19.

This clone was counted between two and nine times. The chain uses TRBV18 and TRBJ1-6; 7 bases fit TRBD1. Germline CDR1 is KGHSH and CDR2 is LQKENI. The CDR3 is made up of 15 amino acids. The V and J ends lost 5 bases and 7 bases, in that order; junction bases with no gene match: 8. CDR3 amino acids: CASSSPAGGNSPLHF. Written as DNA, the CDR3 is TGTGCCAGCTCATCCCCGGCAGGGGGAAATTCACCCCTCCACTTT.

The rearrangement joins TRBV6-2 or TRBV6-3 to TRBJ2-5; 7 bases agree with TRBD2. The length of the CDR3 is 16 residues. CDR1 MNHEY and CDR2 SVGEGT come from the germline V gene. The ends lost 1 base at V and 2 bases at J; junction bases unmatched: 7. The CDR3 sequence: CASSYYPTSRQETQYF. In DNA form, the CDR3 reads TGTGCCAGCAGTTACTATCCGACTAGCAGACAAGAGACCCAGTACTTC.

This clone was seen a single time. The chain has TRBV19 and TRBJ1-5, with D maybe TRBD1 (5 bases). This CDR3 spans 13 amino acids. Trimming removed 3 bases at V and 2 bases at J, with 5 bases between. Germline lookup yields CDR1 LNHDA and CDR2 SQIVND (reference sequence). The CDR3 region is CASSMTGNQPQHF. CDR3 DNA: TGTGCCAGTAGTATGACAGGCAATCAGCCCCAGCATTTT. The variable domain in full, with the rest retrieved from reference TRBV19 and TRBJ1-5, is DGGITQSPKYLFRKEGQNVTLSCEQNLNHDAMYWYRQDPGQGLRLIYYSQIVNDFQKGDIAEGYSVSREKKESFPLTVTSAQKNPTAFYLCASSMTGNQPQHFGDGTRLSIL.

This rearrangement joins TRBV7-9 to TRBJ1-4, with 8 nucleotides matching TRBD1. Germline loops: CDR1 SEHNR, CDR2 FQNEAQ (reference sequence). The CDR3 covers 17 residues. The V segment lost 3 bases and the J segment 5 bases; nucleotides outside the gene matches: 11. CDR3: CASSFGRTGFRNEKLFF. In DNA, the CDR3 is TGTGCCAGCAGCTTCGGCCGGACAGGGTTTAGGAATGAAAAACTGTTTTTT.

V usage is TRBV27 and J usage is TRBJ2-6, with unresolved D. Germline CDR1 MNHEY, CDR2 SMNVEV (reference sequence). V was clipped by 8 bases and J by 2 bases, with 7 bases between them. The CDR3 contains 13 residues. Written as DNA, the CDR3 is TGTGCCAGCCGTCTCGCTGGGGCCAACGTCCTGACTTTC. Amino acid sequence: CASRLAGANVLTF.

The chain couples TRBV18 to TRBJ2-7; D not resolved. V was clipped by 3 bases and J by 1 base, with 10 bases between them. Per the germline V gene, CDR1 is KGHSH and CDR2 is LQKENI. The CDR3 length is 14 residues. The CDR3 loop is CASSPRSSSYEQYF. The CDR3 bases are TGTGCCAGCTCACCTCGGAGTTCTTCCTACGAGCAGTACTTC.

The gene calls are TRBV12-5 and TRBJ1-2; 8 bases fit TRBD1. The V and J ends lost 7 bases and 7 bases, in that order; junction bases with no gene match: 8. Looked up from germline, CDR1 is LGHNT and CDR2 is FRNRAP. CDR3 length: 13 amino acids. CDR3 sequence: CASALPTGVGYTF. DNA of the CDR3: TGTGCTAGTGCCTTACCGACAGGGGTTGGCTACACCTTC.

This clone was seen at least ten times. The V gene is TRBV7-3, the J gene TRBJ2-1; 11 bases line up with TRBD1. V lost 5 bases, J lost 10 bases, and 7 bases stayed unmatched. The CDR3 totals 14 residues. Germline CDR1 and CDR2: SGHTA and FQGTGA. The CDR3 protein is CASSPGQGAVEQFF. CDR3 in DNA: TGTGCCAGCAGCCCTGGACAGGGGGCAGTAGAGCAGTTCTTC.

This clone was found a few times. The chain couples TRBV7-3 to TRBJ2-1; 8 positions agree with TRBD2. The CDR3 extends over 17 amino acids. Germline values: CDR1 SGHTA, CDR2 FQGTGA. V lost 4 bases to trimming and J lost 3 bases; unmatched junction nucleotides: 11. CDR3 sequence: CASSSLGSGRGYNEQFF. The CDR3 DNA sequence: TGTGCCAGCAGCTCCCTGGGGAGCGGGAGAGGCTACAATGAGCAGTTCTTC.

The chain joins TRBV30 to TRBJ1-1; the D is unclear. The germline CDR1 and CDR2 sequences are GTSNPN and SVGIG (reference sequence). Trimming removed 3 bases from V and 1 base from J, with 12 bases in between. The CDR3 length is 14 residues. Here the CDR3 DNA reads TGTGCCTGGAGAACCGGGAAGGGGAACACTGAAGCTTTCTTT. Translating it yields CAWRTGKGNTEAFF.

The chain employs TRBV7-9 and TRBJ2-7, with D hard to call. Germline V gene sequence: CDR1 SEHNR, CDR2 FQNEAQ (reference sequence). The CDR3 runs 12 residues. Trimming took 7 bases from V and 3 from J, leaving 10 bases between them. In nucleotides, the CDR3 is TGTGCCAGCACTCGTGCGAGCTACGAGCAGTACTTC. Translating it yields CASTRASYEQYF.

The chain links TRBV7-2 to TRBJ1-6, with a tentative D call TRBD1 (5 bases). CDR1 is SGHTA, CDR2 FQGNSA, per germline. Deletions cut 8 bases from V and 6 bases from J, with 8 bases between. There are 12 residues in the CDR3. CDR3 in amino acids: CASGRVNSPLHF. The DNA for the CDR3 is TGTGCCAGCGGCAGGGTTAATTCACCCCTCCACTTT.

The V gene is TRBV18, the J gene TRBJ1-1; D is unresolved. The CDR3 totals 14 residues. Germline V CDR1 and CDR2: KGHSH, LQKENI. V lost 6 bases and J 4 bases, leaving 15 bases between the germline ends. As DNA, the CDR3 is TGTGCCAGCTCCCGAGGAACCTTGGGCACTGAAGCTTTCTTT. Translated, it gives CASSRGTLGTEAFF. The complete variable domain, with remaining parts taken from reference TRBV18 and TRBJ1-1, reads NAGVMQNPRHLVRRRGQEARLRCSPMKGHSHVYWYRQLPEEGLKFMVYLQKENIIDESGMPKERFSAEFPKEGPSILRIQQVVRGDSAAYFCASSRGTLGTEAFFGQGTRLTVV.

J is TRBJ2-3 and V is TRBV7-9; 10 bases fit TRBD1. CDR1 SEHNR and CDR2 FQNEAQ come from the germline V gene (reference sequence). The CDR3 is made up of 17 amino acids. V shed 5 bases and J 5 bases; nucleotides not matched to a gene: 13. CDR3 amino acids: CASSKGTGATFGDTQYF. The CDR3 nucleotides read TGTGCCAGCAGCAAGGGGACAGGGGCGACTTTTGGAGATACGCAGTATTTT.

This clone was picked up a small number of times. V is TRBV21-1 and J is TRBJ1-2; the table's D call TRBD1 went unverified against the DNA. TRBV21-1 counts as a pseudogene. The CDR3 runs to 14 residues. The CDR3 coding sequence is TGTGCCAGCAAATGGGACAGGGAAGGCTATGGCTACACCTTC. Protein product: CASKWDREGYGYTF.

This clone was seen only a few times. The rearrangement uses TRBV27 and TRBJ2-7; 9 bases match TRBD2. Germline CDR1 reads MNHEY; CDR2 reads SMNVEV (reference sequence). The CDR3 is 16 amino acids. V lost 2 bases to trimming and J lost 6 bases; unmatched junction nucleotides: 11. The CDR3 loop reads CASSLRAGGPPREQYF. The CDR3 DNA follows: TGTGCCAGCAGTTTACGGGCGGGAGGGCCCCCTCGCGAGCAGTACTTC.

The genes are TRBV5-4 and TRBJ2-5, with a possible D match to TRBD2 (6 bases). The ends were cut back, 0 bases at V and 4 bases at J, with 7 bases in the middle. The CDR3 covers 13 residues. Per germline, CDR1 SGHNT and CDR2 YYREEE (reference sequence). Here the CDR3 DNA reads TGTGCCAGCAGCTTGGTGGGGGGAGAGACCCAGTACTTC. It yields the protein CASSLVGGETQYF.

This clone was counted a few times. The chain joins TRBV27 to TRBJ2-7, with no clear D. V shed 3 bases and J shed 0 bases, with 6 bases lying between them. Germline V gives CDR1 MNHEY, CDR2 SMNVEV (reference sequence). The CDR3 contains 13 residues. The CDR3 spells CASSLSFSYEQYF. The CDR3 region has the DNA TGTGCCAGCAGTTTGTCTTTCTCCTACGAGCAGTACTTC.

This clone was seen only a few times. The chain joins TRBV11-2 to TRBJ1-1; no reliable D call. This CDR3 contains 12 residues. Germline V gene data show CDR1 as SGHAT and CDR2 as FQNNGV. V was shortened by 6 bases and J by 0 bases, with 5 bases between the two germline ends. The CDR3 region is CASRRMNTEAFF. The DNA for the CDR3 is TGTGCCAGCAGGCGAATGAACACTGAAGCTTTCTTT.

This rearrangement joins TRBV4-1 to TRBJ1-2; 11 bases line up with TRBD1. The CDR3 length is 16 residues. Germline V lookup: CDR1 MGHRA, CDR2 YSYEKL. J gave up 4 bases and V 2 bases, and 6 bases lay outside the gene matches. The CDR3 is CASSQPRTGGSYGYTF. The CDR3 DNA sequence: TGCGCCAGCAGCCAACCTCGGACAGGGGGCAGCTATGGCTACACCTTC.

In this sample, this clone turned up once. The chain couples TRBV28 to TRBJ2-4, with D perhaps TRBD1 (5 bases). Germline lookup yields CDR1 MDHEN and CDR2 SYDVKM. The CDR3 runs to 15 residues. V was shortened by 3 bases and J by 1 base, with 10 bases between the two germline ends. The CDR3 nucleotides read TGTGCCAGCAGTTTCAGGGCAGGGGCCAAAAACATTCAGTACTTC. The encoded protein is CASSFRAGAKNIQYF.

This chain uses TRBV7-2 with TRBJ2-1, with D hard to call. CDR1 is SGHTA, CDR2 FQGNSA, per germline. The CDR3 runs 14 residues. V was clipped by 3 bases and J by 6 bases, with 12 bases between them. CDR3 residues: CASSFDTYLNEQFF. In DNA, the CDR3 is TGTGCCAGCAGCTTTGACACCTACCTCAATGAGCAGTTCTTC.

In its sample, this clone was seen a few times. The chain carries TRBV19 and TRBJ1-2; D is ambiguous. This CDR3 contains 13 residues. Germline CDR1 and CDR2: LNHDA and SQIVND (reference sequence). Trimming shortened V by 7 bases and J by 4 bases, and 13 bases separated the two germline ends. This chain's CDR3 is CASNQDPLYGYTF. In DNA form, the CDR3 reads TGTGCCAGTAACCAGGATCCCCTCTATGGCTACACCTTC.

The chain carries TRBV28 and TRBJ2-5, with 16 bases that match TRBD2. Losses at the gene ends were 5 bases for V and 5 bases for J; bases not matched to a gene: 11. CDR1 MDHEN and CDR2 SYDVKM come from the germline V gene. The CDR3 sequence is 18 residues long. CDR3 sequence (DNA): TGTGCCAGCAGTACCCCCGGGACTAGCGGGGGGGGAGGGGAGACCCAGTACTTC. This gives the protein CASSTPGTSGGGGETQYF.

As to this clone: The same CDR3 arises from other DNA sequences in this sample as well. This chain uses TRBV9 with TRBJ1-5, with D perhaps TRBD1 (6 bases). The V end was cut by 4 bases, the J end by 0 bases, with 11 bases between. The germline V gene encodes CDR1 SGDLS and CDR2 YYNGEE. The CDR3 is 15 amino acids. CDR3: CASSLEGVSNQPQHF. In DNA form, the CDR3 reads TGTGCCAGCAGCCTTGAGGGGGTTAGCAATCAGCCCCAGCATTTT.

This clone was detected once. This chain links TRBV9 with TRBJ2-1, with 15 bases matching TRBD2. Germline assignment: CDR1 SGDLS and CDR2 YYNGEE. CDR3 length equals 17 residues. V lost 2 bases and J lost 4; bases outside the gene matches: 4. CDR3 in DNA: TGTGCCAGCAGCGTCGGACTAGCGGGGGGGATATACAATGAGCAGTTCTTC. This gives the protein CASSVGLAGGIYNEQFF.